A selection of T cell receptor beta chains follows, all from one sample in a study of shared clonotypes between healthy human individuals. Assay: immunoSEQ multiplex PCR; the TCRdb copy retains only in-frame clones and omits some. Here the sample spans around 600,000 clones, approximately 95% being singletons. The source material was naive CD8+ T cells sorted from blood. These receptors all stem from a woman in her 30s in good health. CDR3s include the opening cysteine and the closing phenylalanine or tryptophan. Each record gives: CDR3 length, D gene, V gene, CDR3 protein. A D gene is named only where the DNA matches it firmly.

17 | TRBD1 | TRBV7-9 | CASSPRTGERYGTEAFF
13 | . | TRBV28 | CASSLSGGYEQYF
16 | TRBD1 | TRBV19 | CASSDGTVRFGEKLFF
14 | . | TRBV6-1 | CASCEGLYQETQYF
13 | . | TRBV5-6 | CASNRVTDYEQYF
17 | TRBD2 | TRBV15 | CATSRDRGGRGRNEQFF
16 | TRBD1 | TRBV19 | CASSITGGLLLETQYF
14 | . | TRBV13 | CASSLGSGNEKLFF
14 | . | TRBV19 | CASSPSYSNQPQHF
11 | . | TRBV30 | CASSGSYEQYF
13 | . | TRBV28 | CASSLIPGETQYF
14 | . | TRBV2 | CASIGRRAQDTQYF
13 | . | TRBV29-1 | CSVPTLDTMGYTF
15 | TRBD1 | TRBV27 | CASSQLPDRLGEAFF
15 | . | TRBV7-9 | CASSVPQGISYEQYF
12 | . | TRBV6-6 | CASSWVGQPQHF
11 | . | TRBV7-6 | CASSSGREQYF
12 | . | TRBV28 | CASSLGEETQYF
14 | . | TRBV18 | CASKTDISGNTIYF
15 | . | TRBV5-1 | CASGLVQGSPDTQYF
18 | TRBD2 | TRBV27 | CASSSYEDGLAGGKTQYF
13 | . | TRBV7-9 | CASTGAVTDTQYF
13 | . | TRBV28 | CASKRQGYEKLFF
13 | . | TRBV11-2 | CASSPTGANVLTF
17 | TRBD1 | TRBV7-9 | CASSFRGVGGGPAEAFF
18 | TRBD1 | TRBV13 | CASSSDPRDRGPTGELFF
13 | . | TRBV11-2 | CASSPPDTYEQYF
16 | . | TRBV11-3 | CASSLREDRRNYGYTF
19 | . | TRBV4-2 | CASSQGTGASDRGAYEQYF
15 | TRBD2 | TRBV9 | CASSPSGLPQETQYF
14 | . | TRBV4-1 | CASSQGASVYEQYF
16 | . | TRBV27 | CASSSHREGPVHEQYF
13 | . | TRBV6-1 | CASSPGRVGEQYF
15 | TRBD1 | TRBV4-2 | CASSQDAGTGNEQYF
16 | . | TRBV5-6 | CASSSSARGSSYEQYF
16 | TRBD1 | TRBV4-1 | CASSQDWTGRTDTQYF
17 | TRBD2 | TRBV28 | CASSSGTSGSLQETQYF
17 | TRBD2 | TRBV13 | CASSQRSPGTRGNEQFF
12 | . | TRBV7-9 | CASSFPSVWQFF
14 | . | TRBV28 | CASSLTDSGNTIYF
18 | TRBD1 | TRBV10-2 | CASSDGDRSVYSNQPQHF
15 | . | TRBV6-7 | CASSYTQTGRWIAFF
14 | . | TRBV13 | CASSLGEISYEQYF
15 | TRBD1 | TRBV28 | CASSFPGGAGYGYTF
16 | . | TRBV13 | CASSEGTPVSSYEQYF
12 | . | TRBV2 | CASSPSGYEQYF
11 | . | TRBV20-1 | CSAKRGYEQYF
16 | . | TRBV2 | CASSDPLLGESDGYTF